The text below deals with one T cell receptor beta chain. The data belong to a study of blood T cell repertoires in COVID-19. The wider study: Sources were T cells, B-cell-depleted T cells, or PBMCs; the material itself was cDNA or gDNA.

Germline V gene data show CDR1 as LGHNA and CDR2 as YSLEER. This CDR3 is built from 15 residues. V was clipped by 1 base and J by 0 bases, with 10 bases between them. Authors' data handling: Estimates of nucleated cell counts were drawn from the amplification of reference gene primers. The assay was immunoSEQ multiplex PCR, and TCRdb's table has in-frame clones only and misses some. The D gene and trimming were derived from the DNA, and the V and J assignments and clone size from that table. The sample includes 650,000 to 800,000 clones, about 90% of them seen just once. The J gene is TRBJ2-7, the V gene TRBV4-3; D gene uncertain. Material: peripheral blood. This TCR came from a woman younger than 35 with acute or convalescent COVID-19. The CDR3 reads CASSQAYRSSYEQYF. Here the CDR3 DNA reads TGCGCCAGCAGCCAAGCGTACAGATCCTCCTACGAGCAGTACTTC.